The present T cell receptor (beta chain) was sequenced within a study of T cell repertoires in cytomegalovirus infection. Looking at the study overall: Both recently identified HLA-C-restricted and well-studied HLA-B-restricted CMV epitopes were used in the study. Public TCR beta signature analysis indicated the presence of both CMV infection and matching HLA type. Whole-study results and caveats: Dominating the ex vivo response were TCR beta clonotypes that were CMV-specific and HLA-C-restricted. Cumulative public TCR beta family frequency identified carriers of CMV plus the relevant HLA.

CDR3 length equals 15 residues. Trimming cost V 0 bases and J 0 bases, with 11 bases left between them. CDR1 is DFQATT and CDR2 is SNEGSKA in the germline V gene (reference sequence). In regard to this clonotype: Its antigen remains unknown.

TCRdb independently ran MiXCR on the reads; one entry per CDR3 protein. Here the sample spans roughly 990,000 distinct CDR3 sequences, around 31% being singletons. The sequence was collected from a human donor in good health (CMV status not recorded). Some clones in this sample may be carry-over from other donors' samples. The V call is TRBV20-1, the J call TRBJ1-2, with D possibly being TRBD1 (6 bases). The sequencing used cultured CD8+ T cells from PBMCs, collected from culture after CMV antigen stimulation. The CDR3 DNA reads TGCAGTGCTAGAGATACGGCAGGGGCTAACTATGGCTACACCTTC. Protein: CSARDTAGANYGYTF.